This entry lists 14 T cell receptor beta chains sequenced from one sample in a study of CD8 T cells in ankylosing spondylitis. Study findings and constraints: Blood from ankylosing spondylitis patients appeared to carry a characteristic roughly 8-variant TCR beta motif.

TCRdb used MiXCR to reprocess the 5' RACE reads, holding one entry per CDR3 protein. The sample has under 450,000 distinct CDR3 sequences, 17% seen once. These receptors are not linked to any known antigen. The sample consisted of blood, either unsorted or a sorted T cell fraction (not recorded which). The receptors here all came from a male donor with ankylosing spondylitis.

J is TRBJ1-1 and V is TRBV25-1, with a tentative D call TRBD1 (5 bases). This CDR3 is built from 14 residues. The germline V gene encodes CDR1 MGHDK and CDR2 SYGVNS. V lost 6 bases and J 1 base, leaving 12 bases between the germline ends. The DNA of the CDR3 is TGTGCCAGCAGGAGCCAGGGTCCGAACACTGAAGCTTTCTTT. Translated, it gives CASRSQGPNTEAFF.

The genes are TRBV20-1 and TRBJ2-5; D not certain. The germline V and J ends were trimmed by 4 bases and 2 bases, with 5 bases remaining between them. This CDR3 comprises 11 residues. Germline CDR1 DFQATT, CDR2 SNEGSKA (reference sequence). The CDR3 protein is CSAILQETQYF. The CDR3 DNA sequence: TGCAGTGCTATTTTACAAGAGACCCAGTACTTC.

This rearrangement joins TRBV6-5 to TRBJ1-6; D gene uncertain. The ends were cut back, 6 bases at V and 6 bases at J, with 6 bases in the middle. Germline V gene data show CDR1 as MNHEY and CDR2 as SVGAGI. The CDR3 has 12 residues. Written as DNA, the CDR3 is TGTGCCAGCAGCCGACTTAATTCACCCCTCCACTTT. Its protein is CASSRLNSPLHF.

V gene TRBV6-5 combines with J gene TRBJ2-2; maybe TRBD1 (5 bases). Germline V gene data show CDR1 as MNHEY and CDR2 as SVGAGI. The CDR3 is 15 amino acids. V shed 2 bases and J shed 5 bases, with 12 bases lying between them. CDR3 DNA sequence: TGTGCCAGCAGTTACCAAGGGGCGCAAACCGGGGAGCTGTTTTTT. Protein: CASSYQGAQTGELFF.

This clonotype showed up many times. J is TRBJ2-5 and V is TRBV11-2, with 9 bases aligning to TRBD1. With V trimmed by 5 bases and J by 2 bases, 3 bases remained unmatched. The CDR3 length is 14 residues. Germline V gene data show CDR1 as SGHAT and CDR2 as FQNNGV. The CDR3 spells CASSQDRGQETQYF. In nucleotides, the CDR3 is TGTGCCAGCAGCCAGGACAGGGGTCAAGAGACCCAGTACTTC.

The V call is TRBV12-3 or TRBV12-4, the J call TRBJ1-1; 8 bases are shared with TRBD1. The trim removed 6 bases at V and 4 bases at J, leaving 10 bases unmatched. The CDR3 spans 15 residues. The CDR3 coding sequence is TGTGCCAGCAGCCCCGACAGGGGATCGGGCACTGAAGCTTTCTTT. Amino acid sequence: CASSPDRGSGTEAFF.

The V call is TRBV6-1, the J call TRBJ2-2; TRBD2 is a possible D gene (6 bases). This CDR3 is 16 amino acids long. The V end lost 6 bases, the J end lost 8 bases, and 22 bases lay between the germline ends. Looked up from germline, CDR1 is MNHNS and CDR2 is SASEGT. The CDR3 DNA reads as TGTGCCAGCAGGGCTACCGGGACTTCCTCTGGGGGGGAGCTGTTTTTT. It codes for CASRATGTSSGGELFF.

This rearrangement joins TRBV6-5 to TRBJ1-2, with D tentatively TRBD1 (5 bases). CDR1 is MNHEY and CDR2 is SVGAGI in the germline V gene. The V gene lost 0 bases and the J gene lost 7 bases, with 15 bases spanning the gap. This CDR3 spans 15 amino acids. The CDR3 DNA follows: TGTGCCAGCAGTTACTCGAGTACGGGGGTGAGTGGCTACACCTTC. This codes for CASSYSSTGVSGYTF.

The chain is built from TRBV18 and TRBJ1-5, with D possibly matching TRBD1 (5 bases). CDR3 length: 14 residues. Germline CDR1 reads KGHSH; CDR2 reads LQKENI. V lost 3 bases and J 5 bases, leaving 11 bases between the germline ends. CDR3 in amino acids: CASSPGTADQPQHF. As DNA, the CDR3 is TGTGCCAGCTCACCGGGGACCGCAGATCAGCCCCAGCATTTT.

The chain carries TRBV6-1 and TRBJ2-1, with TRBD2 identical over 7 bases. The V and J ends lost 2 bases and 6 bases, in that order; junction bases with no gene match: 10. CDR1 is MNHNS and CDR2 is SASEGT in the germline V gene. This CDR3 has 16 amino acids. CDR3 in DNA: TGTGCCAGCAGTGAATATGGGGTTTCGGGGGGCAATGAGCAGTTCTTC. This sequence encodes CASSEYGVSGGNEQFF.

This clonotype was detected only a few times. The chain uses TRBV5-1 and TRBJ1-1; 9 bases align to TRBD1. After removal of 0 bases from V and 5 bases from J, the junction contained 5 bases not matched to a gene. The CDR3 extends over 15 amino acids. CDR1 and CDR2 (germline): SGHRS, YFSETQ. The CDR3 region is CASSLAPTGGTEAFF. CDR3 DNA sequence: TGCGCCAGCAGCTTGGCCCCGACAGGGGGAACTGAAGCTTTCTTT.

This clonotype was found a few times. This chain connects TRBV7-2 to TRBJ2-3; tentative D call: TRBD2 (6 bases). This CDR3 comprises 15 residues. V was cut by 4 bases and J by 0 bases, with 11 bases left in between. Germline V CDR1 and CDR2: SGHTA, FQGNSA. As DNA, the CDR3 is TGTGCCAGCAGCTGGAGGGAGATGAGCACAGATACGCAGTATTTT. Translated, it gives CASSWREMSTDTQYF.

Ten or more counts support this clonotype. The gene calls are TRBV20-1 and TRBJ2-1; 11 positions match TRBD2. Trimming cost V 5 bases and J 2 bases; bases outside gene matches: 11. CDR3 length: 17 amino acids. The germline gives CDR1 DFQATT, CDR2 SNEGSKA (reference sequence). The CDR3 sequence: CSAVGTSGLLTYNEQFF. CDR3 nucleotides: TGCAGTGCTGTCGGGACTAGCGGACTACTTACCTACAATGAGCAGTTCTTC.

The CDR3 coding sequence is TGTGCCAGCAGTTTATTAGGCCAGTTAAGTGGCAATCAGCCCCAGCATTTT. As protein: CASSLLGQLSGNQPQHF. The chain is built from TRBV28 and TRBJ1-5; D call uncertain. The germline V gene encodes CDR1 MDHEN and CDR2 SYDVKM. Trimming pared 1 base from V and 2 bases from J, leaving 15 bases between. This CDR3 contains 17 residues. The full variable domain, rest sourced from reference TRBV28 and TRBJ1-5, is DVKVTQSSRYLVKRTGEKVFLECVQDMDHENMFWYRQDPGLGLRLIYFSYDVKMKEKGDIPEGYSVSREKKERFSLILESASTNQTSMYLCASSLLGQLSGNQPQHFGDGTRLSIL.